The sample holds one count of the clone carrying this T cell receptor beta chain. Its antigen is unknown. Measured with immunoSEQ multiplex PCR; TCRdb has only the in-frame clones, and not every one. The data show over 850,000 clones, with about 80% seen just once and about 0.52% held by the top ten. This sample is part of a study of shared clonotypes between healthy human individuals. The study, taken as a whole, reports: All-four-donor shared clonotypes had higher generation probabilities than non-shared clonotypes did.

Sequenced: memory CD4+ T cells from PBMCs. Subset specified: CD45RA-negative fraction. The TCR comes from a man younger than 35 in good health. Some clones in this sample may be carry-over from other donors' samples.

Here the CDR3 reads CASSYSTGGEEKLFF. CDR3 DNA: TGTGCCAGCAGTTACTCAACAGGGGGTGAAGAAAAACTGTTTTTT. This chain uses TRBV6-5 with TRBJ1-4; TRBD1 agrees at 8 bases. CDR1 is MNHEY, CDR2 SVGAGI, per germline. This CDR3 is built from 15 residues. V lost 0 bases to trimming and J lost 8 bases; unmatched junction nucleotides: 5.